Below, 4 T cell receptor beta chains from the same sample are listed, as sequenced in a study of blood T cells in healthy people across ages. A sample-barcoded 5' primer and a J-beta primer mix were used in a second PCR of about 6 to 12 cycles. Using its own MiXCR run on the 5' RACE reads, TCRdb lists one record per CDR3 protein. The repertoire includes more than 750,000 distinct CDR3 sequences, 25% to 30% of them detected once, and 10% to 13% sits in the top ten. These data also featured in a second study, about T cells of mothers and their children.

Sequencing was done on a sample of blood. Source of these receptors: a woman aged 40 to 50 in good health.

The table lists this clonotype with a few counts. The rearrangement uses TRBV25-1 and TRBJ2-2; 9 nucleotides match TRBD1. The CDR3 runs to 14 residues. After removal of 8 bases from V and 7 bases from J, the junction contained 8 bases not matched to a gene. Germline V lookup: CDR1 MGHDK, CDR2 SYGVNS. DNA for the CDR3: TGTGCCAGCGGAGGGACAGGGCGTAACGGGGAGCTGTTTTTT. Protein: CASGGTGRNGELFF.

The chain employs TRBV2 and TRBJ2-7; possibly TRBD1 for D (5 bases). The CDR3 has 13 amino acids. The V gene lost 5 bases and the J gene lost 2 bases, with 10 bases spanning the gap. Germline CDR1 SNHLY, CDR2 FYNNEI. In DNA, the CDR3 is TGTGCCAGCAGTCCGACAGCGCCCTACGAGCAGTACTTC. Translating gives CASSPTAPYEQYF.

The sample holds one count of this clonotype. The rearrangement links TRBV27 to TRBJ2-2; D not certain. Trimming took 8 bases from V and 0 from J, leaving 7 bases between them. Germline V gene lookup returns CDR1 MNHEY and CDR2 SMNVEV (reference sequence). The CDR3 consists of 13 residues. DNA for the CDR3: TGTGCCAGCCAGTCCACGAACACCGGGGAGCTGTTTTTT. Translating gives CASQSTNTGELFF.

This chain uses TRBV20-1 with TRBJ1-6; 8 nucleotides line up with TRBD1. CDR3 length: 15 residues. V lost 1 base, J lost 5 bases, and 4 bases stayed unmatched. CDR1 and CDR2 from the germline V gene are DFQATT and SNEGSKA (reference sequence). CDR3 amino acids: CSARGRGRDNSPLHF. The CDR3 DNA reads TGCAGTGCTAGAGGCAGGGGGCGCGATAATTCACCCCTCCACTTT.